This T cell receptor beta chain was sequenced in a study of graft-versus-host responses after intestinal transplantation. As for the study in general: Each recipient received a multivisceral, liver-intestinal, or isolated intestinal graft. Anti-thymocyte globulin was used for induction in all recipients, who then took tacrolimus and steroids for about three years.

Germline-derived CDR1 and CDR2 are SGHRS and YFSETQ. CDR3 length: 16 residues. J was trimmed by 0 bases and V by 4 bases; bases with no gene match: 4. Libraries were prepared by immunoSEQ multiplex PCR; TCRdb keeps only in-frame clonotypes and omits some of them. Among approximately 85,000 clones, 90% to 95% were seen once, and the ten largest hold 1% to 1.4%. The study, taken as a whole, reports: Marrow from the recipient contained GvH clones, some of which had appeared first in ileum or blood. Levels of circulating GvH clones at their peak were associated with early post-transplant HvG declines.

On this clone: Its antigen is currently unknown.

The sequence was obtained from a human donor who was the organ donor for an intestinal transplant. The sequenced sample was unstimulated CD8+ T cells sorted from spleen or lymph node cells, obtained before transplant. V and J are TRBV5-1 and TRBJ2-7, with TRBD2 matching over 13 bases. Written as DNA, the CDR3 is TGCGCCAGCAGCGTGACTAGCGGGAGGTCCTCCTACGAGCAGTACTTC. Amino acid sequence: CASSVTSGRSSYEQYF.